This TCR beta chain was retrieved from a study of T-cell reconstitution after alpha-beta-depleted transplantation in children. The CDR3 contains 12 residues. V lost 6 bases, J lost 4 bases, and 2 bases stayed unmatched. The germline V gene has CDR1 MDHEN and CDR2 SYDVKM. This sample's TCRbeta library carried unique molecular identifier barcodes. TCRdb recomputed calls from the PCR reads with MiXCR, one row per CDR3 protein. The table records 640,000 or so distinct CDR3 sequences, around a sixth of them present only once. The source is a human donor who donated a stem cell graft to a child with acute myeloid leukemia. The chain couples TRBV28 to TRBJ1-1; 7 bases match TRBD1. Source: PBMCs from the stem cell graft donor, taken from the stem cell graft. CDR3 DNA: TGTGCCAGCAGACAGGGGCCCACTGAAGCTTTCTTT. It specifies CASRQGPTEAFF.